This T cell receptor (beta chain) was sequenced in a study of early T cells in non-severe SARS-CoV-2 infection (dated by TCRdb to about 2021). Background for the entire study: TCR sequencing used bulk RNA from unsorted whole blood, so alpha and beta chains could not be paired. The research as a whole found: VDJdb matching was skewed toward anti-spike CD8 responses, so virus-specific expansions were likely underestimated and private and CD4 specificities were missed.

With regard to this clonotype: Its antigen is not yet known. Base qualities are not provided; no much larger clone lies one nucleotide away.

This was a case-control study nested in a cohort of healthcare workers in London, UK, who had nasopharyngeal swab PCR tests and blood samples taken every week. Healthcare workers were recruited between 23 and 31 March 2020, during the week of the UK lockdown, and were followed weekly for up to roughly 15 weeks. In the germline V gene, CDR1 corresponds to LGHNA and CDR2 to YNFKEQ. The CDR3 contains 14 residues, cysteine and phenylalanine counted. Only CDR3 DNA remains: 42 bases, in frame from the first base. V gives up 1 base and J gives up 4 bases, and the segment between their germline ends measures 8 bases. Libraries were made using 5' RACE. The sequencing machine was a NextSeq 500. In the TCR library protocol, unique molecular identifiers were attached to individual cDNA molecules to correct for PCR bias and sequencing error. Both TCR alpha and beta chains were sequenced, and tight co-correlation was observed between alpha and beta sequence abundances in each sample. Concerning the study's data processing: V gene, J gene and CDR3 annotation of TCR sequences was performed with Decombinator V4. Expanded TCRs were defined as changing significantly between any two time points under a Poisson model with p below 0.0001. TCR abundances were normalised to the total number of TCRs sequenced per sample and expressed as counts per million. TRAV1-2 paired with TRAJ12, TRAJ20 or TRAJ33 defined MAIT TCRs, while TRAV10 paired with TRAJ18 defined iNKT TCRs. VDJdb, accessed on 1 November 2021, was searched for TCRs annotated for CMV, EBV and SARS-CoV-2, and TCRs annotated for more than one antigen were excluded. The public reads were quality trimmed at Q25 with fastp and then assembled into clones with MiXCR by TCRdb, keeping productive beta chains. Each entry merges the rows of one CDR3 protein and shows their most common DNA and genes. The V and J calls, along with clone size, are taken from TCRdb and not from the paper's own processing. In all, the sample holds over 80,000 distinct CDR3 sequences, and roughly 12% of those were seen once. The ten top clones hold 3.5% to 5% of the sample.

Rearrangement joined TRBV4-2 to TRBJ1-3; the D gene is possibly TRBD1, with 6 bases matching. This TCR came from an adult who was a healthcare worker with PCR-confirmed SARS-CoV-2 infection or an uninfected control (not recorded which). The sequencing used whole blood, collected at baseline. The CDR3 region reads CASSQVGAGNTIYF. The DNA sequence is given as TGTGCCAGCAGCCAAGTGGGGGCAGGAAACACCATATATTTT.